This T cell receptor (beta chain) derives from a study of beta chain features in type 1 diabetes. General study findings and limits: Any HLA type influence on TCRB rearrangement was left unresolved here. VDJ junctions in type 1 diabetes patients carried more deletions and fewer insertions.

Germline V gene sequence: CDR1 SGHDN, CDR2 FVKESK. With V trimmed by 4 bases and J by 2 bases, 9 bases remained unmatched. The CDR3 is 17 residues long. Expressed TCRB transcripts were sequenced because the entire RNA isolate underwent reverse transcription. Only in-frame clones appear in the TCRdb table, and some are missing; sequencing was by immunoSEQ multiplex PCR. The sample contains hundreds of thousands of clones, around 14% of which appear only once. In its sample, this clone was seen many times. As yet, its antigen is unknown. By way of CD45RO/CCR7/CD25/CD127/CD95/CD27, the CD4+ regulatory, stem cell-like memory, central memory and naive cells were sorted.

Sequenced material: naive CD4+ T cells from blood. This rearrangement joins TRBV14 to TRBJ2-1; 9 bases line up with TRBD2. This receptor was taken from a man aged 30 to 45 in good health. CDR3 sequence (DNA): TGTGCCAGCAGCCCCGATAGCGGGAGTGGCACCTACAATGAGCAGTTCTTC. Amino acids: CASSPDSGSGTYNEQFF.